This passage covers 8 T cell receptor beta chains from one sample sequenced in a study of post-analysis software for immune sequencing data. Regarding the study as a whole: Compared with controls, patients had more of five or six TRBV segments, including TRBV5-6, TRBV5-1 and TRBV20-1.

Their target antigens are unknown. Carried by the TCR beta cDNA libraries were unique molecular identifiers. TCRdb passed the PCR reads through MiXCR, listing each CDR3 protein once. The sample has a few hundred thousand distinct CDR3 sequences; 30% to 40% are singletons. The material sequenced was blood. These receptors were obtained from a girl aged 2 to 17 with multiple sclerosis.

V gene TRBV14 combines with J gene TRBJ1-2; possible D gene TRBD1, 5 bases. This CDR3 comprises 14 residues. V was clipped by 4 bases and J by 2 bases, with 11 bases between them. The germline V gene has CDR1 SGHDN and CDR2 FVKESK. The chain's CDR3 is CASSPAGGNYGYTF. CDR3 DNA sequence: TGTGCCAGCAGCCCTGCTGGGGGAAACTATGGCTACACCTTC.

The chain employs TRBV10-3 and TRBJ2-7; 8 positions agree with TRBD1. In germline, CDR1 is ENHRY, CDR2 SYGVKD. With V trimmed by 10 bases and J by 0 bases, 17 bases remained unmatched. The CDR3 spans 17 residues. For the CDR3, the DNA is TGTGCCACCAAAAGCGCCGGACAGGGAACGAGCTCCTACGAGCAGTACTTC. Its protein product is CATKSAGQGTSSYEQYF.

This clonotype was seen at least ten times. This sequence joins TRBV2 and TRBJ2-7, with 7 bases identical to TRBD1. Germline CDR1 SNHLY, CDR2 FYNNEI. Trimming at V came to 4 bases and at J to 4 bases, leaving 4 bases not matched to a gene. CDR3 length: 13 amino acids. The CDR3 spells CASSGDSLYEQYF. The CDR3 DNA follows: TGTGCCAGCAGTGGGGACAGCTTGTACGAGCAGTACTTC.

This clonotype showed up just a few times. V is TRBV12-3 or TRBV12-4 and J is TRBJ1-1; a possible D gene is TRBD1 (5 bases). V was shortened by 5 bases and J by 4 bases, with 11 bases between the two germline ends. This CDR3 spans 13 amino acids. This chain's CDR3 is CASSPLQGTEAFF. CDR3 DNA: TGTGCCAGCAGTCCTCTTCAGGGCACTGAAGCTTTCTTT.

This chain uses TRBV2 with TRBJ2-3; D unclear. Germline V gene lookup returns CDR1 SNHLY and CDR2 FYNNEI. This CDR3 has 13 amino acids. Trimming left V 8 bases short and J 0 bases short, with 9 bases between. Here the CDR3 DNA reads TGTGCCAGCGTCGGCCGTAGCACAGATACGCAGTATTTT. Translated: CASVGRSTDTQYF. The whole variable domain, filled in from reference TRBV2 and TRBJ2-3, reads EPEVTQTPSHQVTQMGQEVILRCVPISNHLYFYWYRQILGQKVEFLVSFYNNEISEKSEIFDDQFSVERPDGSNFTLKIRSTKLEDSAMYFCASVGRSTDTQYFGPGTRLTVL.

The CDR3 loop reads CASSLDFRGFGAFF. For the CDR3, the DNA is TGTGCCAGCAGCTTAGATTTTCGGGGTTTTGGAGCTTTCTTT. The rearrangement links TRBV11-2 to TRBJ1-1; D remains ambiguous. Germline V CDR1 and CDR2: SGHAT, FQNNGV. The CDR3 totals 14 residues. Trimming left V 0 bases short and J 10 bases short, with 15 bases between.

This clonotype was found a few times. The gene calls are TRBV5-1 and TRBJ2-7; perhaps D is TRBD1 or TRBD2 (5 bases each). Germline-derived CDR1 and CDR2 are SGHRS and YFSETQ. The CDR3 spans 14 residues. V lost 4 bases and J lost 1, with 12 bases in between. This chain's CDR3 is CASSTRDGSYEQYF. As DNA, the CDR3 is TGCGCCAGCAGCACTCGGGACGGTTCCTACGAGCAGTACTTC. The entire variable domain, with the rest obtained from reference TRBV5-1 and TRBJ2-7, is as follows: KAGVTQTPRYLIKTRGQQVTLSCSPISGHRSVSWYQQTPGQGLQFLFEYFSETQRNKGNFPGRFSGRQFSNSRSEMNVSTLELGDSALYLCASSTRDGSYEQYFGPGTRLTVT.

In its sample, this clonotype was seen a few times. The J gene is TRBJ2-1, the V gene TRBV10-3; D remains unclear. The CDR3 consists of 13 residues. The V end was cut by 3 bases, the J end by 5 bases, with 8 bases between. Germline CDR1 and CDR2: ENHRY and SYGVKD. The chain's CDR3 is CAISEGFDNEQFF. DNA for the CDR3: TGTGCCATCAGTGAAGGGTTTGACAATGAGCAGTTCTTC.